Listed here are 25 T cell receptor beta chains from one sample, sequenced in a study of response to subunit inactivated influenza vaccine. TCRdb used MiXCR to reprocess the RT-PCR reads, holding one entry per CDR3 protein. The table includes about 500,000 distinct CDR3 sequences, approximately 17% detected once. The sample was CD4+ T cells sorted from PBMCs, taken roughly 24 months after vaccination. Receptors originate from a man between 50 and 75 years old who received an inactivated influenza vaccine.

This chain uses TRBV5-1 with TRBJ1-2, with 9 bases that match TRBD1. The V gene end was trimmed by 0 bases and the J gene end by 8 bases; junction bases not matched to a gene: 5. CDR3 length equals 14 residues. Germline CDR1 reads SGHRS; CDR2 reads YFSETQ. CDR3 DNA sequence: TGCGCCAGCAGCTTGGACAGGGGGCTAAAGGGCTACACCTTC. Encoded protein: CASSLDRGLKGYTF. Variable domain in full (rest from reference TRBV5-1 and TRBJ1-2): KAGVTQTPRYLIKTRGQQVTLSCSPISGHRSVSWYQQTPGQGLQFLFEYFSETQRNKGNFPGRFSGRQFSNSRSEMNVSTLELGDSALYLCASSLDRGLKGYTFGSGTRLTVV.

The chain employs TRBV5-5 and TRBJ2-7, with 7 nucleotides matching TRBD1. The CDR3 runs 14 residues. CDR1 is SGHKS and CDR2 is YYEKEE in the germline V gene (reference sequence). J lost 5 bases, V lost 0 bases, and 5 bases had no gene match. The CDR3 DNA is TGTGCCAGCAGCTTGGTTAGGGGGCGCGACGAGCAGTACTTC. Amino acid sequence: CASSLVRGRDEQYF.

This sequence joins TRBV20-1 and TRBJ2-7; D is possibly TRBD1 (6 bases). The CDR3 runs 12 residues. Trimming took 3 bases from V and 3 from J, leaving 9 bases between them. The germline V gene encodes CDR1 DFQATT and CDR2 SNEGSKA (reference sequence). The CDR3 sequence is CSASQGIYEQYF. CDR3 bases: TGCAGTGCTAGCCAGGGGATCTACGAGCAGTACTTC.

The chain joins TRBV6-2 or TRBV6-3 to TRBJ2-7; the D gene is possibly TRBD1 (6 bases). The CDR3 totals 14 residues. Germline V gene sequence: CDR1 MNHEY, CDR2 SVGEGT. V lost 7 bases and J 2 bases, leaving 15 bases between the germline ends. CDR3 DNA sequence: TGTGCCAGCACCAGAGGACAGTTAACCTACGAGCAGTACTTC. Its protein is CASTRGQLTYEQYF.

This sequence joins TRBV6-5 and TRBJ1-3, with 7 bases fitting TRBD1. CDR1 and CDR2 from the germline V gene are MNHEY and SVGAGI. CDR3 length: 14 residues. With 0 bases clipped from V and 8 bases from J, the junction kept 4 bases outside the gene matches. The CDR3 DNA is TGTGCCAGCAGTTACTCGACAGGGATGGACACCATATATTTT. Amino acid sequence: CASSYSTGMDTIYF.

This chain joins TRBV20-1 and TRBJ1-2; the D is unclear. The CDR3 extends over 10 amino acids. Per germline, CDR1 DFQATT and CDR2 SNEGSKA (reference sequence). V was cut by 5 bases and J by 4 bases, with 5 bases left in between. The CDR3 is CSAAPYGYTF. The CDR3 bases are TGCAGTGCTGCCCCCTATGGCTACACCTTC.

This clonotype has a count of ten or more. V usage is TRBV12-3 or TRBV12-4 and J usage is TRBJ1-1, with 9 bases fitting TRBD1. The CDR3 loop spans 13 amino acids. V dropped 6 bases and J dropped 6; count of bases not matched to a gene: 5. CDR3 sequence (DNA): TGTGCCAGCAGCGGACAGGGGTTCCCTGAAGCTTTCTTT. Its protein is CASSGQGFPEAFF.

This clonotype was observed a handful of times. The genes are TRBV2 and TRBJ2-4; unclear D gene. V was pared by 2 bases and J by 0 bases, with 11 bases between. CDR1 and CDR2 (germline): SNHLY, FYNNEI. The CDR3 contains 16 residues. The CDR3 loop is CASSESAGLAKNIQYF. The CDR3 DNA follows: TGTGCCAGCAGTGAAAGTGCTGGGTTAGCCAAAAACATTCAGTACTTC. Together with reference TRBV2 and TRBJ2-4, the CDR3 gives the full variable domain: EPEVTQTPSHQVTQMGQEVILRCVPISNHLYFYWYRQILGQKVEFLVSFYNNEISEKSEIFDDQFSVERPDGSNFTLKIRSTKLEDSAMYFCASSESAGLAKNIQYFGAGTRLSVL.

This clonotype was seen many times. The chain carries TRBV4-1 and TRBJ1-5; tentatively, D is TRBD1 (5 bases). Trimming took off 0 bases at V and 15 bases at J, with 24 bases between the two ends. The germline CDR1 and CDR2 sequences are MGHRA and YSYEKL. The CDR3 has 16 residues. CDR3 sequence (DNA): TGCGCCAGCAGCCAAGATGAAGGAAAAACGTTGCAGGGCAGGCATTTT. It codes for CASSQDEGKTLQGRHF.

The sample holds a few counts of this clonotype. V and J are TRBV10-3 and TRBJ2-7; TRBD1 might be the D (5 bases). The ends were cut back, 1 base at V and 4 bases at J, with 8 bases in the middle. The CDR3 loop spans 13 amino acids. CDR1 is ENHRY and CDR2 is SYGVKD in the germline V gene. The CDR3 nucleotides read TGTGCCATCAGTGAGTTTAGGGGATACGAGCAGTACTTC. Protein: CAISEFRGYEQYF.

The J gene is TRBJ1-1, the V gene TRBV6-1; D possibly corresponds to TRBD1 (6 bases). Trimming removed 6 bases from V and 3 bases from J, with 17 bases in between. CDR1 is MNHNS and CDR2 is SASEGT in the germline V gene. This CDR3 has 15 amino acids. CDR3 sequence (DNA): TGTGCCAGCAGAGTAGACTGGACAGAAGACACTGAAGCTTTCTTT. Protein: CASRVDWTEDTEAFF.

V is TRBV7-9 and J is TRBJ2-2; D gene unclear. The CDR3 is 16 residues long. V gave up 5 bases and J gave up 0 bases, with 13 bases separating them. Germline CDR1 is SEHNR and CDR2 is FQNEAQ (reference sequence). The CDR3, as DNA: TGTGCCAGCAGCCGTTCGACTGGGACGAACACCGGGGAGCTGTTTTTT. It codes for CASSRSTGTNTGELFF.

The J gene is TRBJ2-3, the V gene TRBV4-2; 7 nucleotides agree with TRBD2. The CDR3 loop spans 15 amino acids. J was trimmed by 3 bases and V by 4 bases; bases with no gene match: 7. Germline lookup yields CDR1 LGHNA and CDR2 YNFKEQ. As DNA, the CDR3 is TGTGCCAGCAGCCTTTACGGGGGGAAAACAGATACGCAGTATTTT. Translating it yields CASSLYGGKTDTQYF.

This clonotype has just a few counts. J is TRBJ2-2 and V is TRBV30; no firm D call. Looked up from germline, CDR1 is GTSNPN and CDR2 is SVGIG (reference sequence). This CDR3 is built from 11 residues. Trimming removed 0 bases from V and 12 bases from J, with 8 bases in between. The CDR3 DNA reads TGTGCCTGGAGTGTAGTTGAACAGCTGTTTTTT. Translation: CAWSVVEQLFF.

This clonotype was detected a few times. In nucleotides, the CDR3 is TGTGCCAGCAGTTTATTGCAACTAGCTCAGAACACCGGGGAGCTGTTTTTT. The encoded protein is CASSLLQLAQNTGELFF. This chain joins TRBV28 and TRBJ2-2; D perhaps matches TRBD2 (6 bases). Germline V gene lookup returns CDR1 MDHEN and CDR2 SYDVKM. V lost 1 base and J 1 base, leaving 13 bases between the germline ends. The CDR3 consists of 17 residues.

This clonotype was seen more than once but under ten times. The chain combines TRBV6-5 with TRBJ2-1; no clear D. From germline, CDR1 is MNHEY and CDR2 SVGAGI. The CDR3 contains 16 residues. Between the trimmed V and J ends, which lost 4 bases and 0 bases, there was a span of 13 bases. CDR3 residues: CASSSRGFSSYNEQFF. The DNA of the CDR3 is TGTGCCAGCAGTTCCCGCGGATTCAGCTCCTACAATGAGCAGTTCTTC.

The gene calls are TRBV7-2 and TRBJ2-5; 9 bases line up with TRBD2. Trimming at V came to 5 bases and at J to 5 bases, leaving 12 bases not matched to a gene. This CDR3 comprises 16 residues. Germline V gives CDR1 SGHTA, CDR2 FQGNSA. This CDR3 is CASSVHSGGTGETQYF. CDR3 bases: TGTGCCAGCAGCGTCCATAGCGGGGGAACCGGGGAGACCCAGTACTTC.

This chain uses TRBV12-3 or TRBV12-4 with TRBJ2-2, with TRBD1 matching over 10 bases. The V segment lost 6 bases and the J segment 5 bases; nucleotides outside the gene matches: 6. The CDR3 runs to 15 residues. CDR3 in amino acids: CASRAGTGATGELFF. CDR3 nucleotides: TGTGCCAGCAGGGCCGGGACAGGGGCGACCGGGGAGCTGTTTTTT.

This rearrangement joins TRBV6-1 to TRBJ2-2, with D possibly being TRBD1 (6 bases). The CDR3 has 15 residues. Trimming pared 6 bases from V and 1 base from J, leaving 12 bases between. CDR1 is MNHNS and CDR2 is SASEGT in the germline V gene. CDR3 sequence: CASRSGTLNTGELFF. The CDR3 DNA is TGTGCCAGCAGGTCCGGGACACTGAACACCGGGGAGCTGTTTTTT.

The chain has TRBV3-1 and TRBJ1-2; TRBD1 matches at 9 bases. This CDR3 has 13 residues. The junction had 1 base not matched to a gene; V was cut back by 6 bases and J by 2 bases. Germline lookup yields CDR1 LGHDT and CDR2 YNNKEL (reference sequence). The CDR3 is CASRDRGNYGYTF. As DNA, the CDR3 is TGTGCCAGCAGGGACAGGGGAAACTATGGCTACACCTTC.

The CDR3 region has the DNA TGTGCCAGCAGCACCGGACGCTCTGGGGCCAACGTCCTGACTTTC. It codes for CASSTGRSGANVLTF. V is TRBV7-9 and J is TRBJ2-6; no clear D gene. V was clipped by 5 bases and J by 0 bases, with 8 bases between them. Germline V gene sequence: CDR1 SEHNR, CDR2 FQNEAQ (reference sequence). This CDR3 has 15 amino acids.

The rearrangement joins TRBV7-9 to TRBJ2-3, with D uncertain. V lost 1 base to trimming and J lost 3 bases, with 8 bases between them. Germline V gives CDR1 SEHNR, CDR2 FQNEAQ (reference sequence). This CDR3 region has 14 residues. CDR3 sequence reads: CASSLGGWTDTQYF. The CDR3 DNA follows: TGTGCCAGCAGCTTAGGGGGTTGGACAGATACGCAGTATTTT.

There are a few counts of this clonotype. The chain joins TRBV11-2 to TRBJ2-7, with 8 bases aligning to TRBD1. V dropped 3 bases and J dropped 5; count of bases not matched to a gene: 15. The germline gives CDR1 SGHAT, CDR2 FQNNGV. This CDR3 has 17 amino acids. The CDR3 nucleotides read TGTGCCAGCAGCTTGTCGATCAGGGGGCGCGACCCTCACGAGCAGTACTTC. It is translated as CASSLSIRGRDPHEQYF.

This clonotype was observed a few times. This chain joins TRBV6-5 and TRBJ1-3; D remains unclear. V gave up 4 bases and J gave up 2 bases, with 12 bases separating them. Germline CDR1 is MNHEY and CDR2 is SVGAGI. The CDR3 length is 15 residues. CDR3 residues: CASSSSLRAGNTIYF. Written as DNA, the CDR3 is TGTGCCAGCAGTTCCTCCCTCCGGGCTGGAAACACCATATATTTT.

This clonotype has more than one count but fewer than ten. V and J are TRBV12-3 or TRBV12-4 and TRBJ2-7, with D possibly TRBD2 on 6 matching bases. The CDR3 contains 15 residues. V lost 3 bases and J 6 bases, leaving 18 bases between the germline ends. In DNA form, the CDR3 reads TGTGCCAGCAGTTTCCCAGCGGGCTTTGGGGGCGAGCAGTACTTC. It specifies CASSFPAGFGGEQYF.